These T cell receptor beta chains were read from a single sample in a study of CD8 T cells in ankylosing spondylitis. From the 5' RACE reads, TCRdb called clonotypes with MiXCR, one entry per CDR3 protein. The sample gives about 360,000 distinct CDR3 sequences, roughly 22% of which show up once; around 14% is in the top ten. Sequenced input: blood, either unsorted or a sorted T cell fraction (not recorded which). The receptors stem from a male donor with ankylosing spondylitis or in good health (not recorded which). CDR3s include the opening cysteine and the closing phenylalanine or tryptophan. The D gene is left open where the match is weak. A row's size may be missing; if present it is once, few, many or a size class.

j_call | d_call | v_call | clone_size | cdr3_nt | cdr3_aa
TRBJ2-7 | TRBD1 | TRBV16 | - | TGTGCCAGCAGCCCCTCCTGGACAGGGGCCTACGAGCAGTACTTC | CASSPSWTGAYEQYF
TRBJ2-1 | - | TRBV5-1 | few | TGCGCCAGCAGCTCCCCGACGGACTATAGCTCCTACAATGAGCAGTTCTTC | CASSSPTDYSSYNEQFF
TRBJ1-2 | TRBD1 | TRBV29-1 | few | TGCAGCGCCGTGCTGGACAGGGGGCACTATGGCTACACCTTC | CSAVLDRGHYGYTF
TRBJ2-7 | TRBD1 | TRBV7-8 | - | TGTGCCAGCAGCTTACCGGGACAGGGGTTCTACGAGCAGTACTTC | CASSLPGQGFYEQYF
TRBJ1-5 | - | TRBV20-1 | few | TGCAGTGCTAGAGTAGGGTTGGGGCCCCAGCATTTT | CSARVGLGPQHF
TRBJ2-5 | - | TRBV5-4 | - | TGTGCCAGTCGTGGCACTAACCAAGAGACCCAGTACTTC | CASRGTNQETQYF
TRBJ2-1 | - | TRBV29-1 | few | TGCAGCGTTTTAACAGGGCCCGGAGGGCAGTTCTTC | CSVLTGPGGQFF
TRBJ2-7 | TRBD1 | TRBV20-1 | - | TGCAGTGCGGAGCCCGGGACAGGGGGCAACGAGCAGTACTTC | CSAEPGTGGNEQYF
TRBJ2-5 | - | TRBV5-6 | - | TGTGCCAGGAGCTTGGGTGCCGGCACACTCCAAGAGACCCAGTACTTC | CARSLGAGTLQETQYF
TRBJ2-7 | - | TRBV6-1 | few | TGTGCCAGCAGTGAAGCCTCCTACGAGCAGTACTTC | CASSEASYEQYF
TRBJ2-3 | TRBD2 | TRBV6-2/TRBV6-3 | few | TGTGCCAGCAGGACAAGCGGGGAGAGAGATACGCAGTATTTT | CASRTSGERDTQYF
TRBJ2-1 | - | TRBV7-9 | - | TGTGCCAGCAGCTTAGCAACAGCTAGAATGGATGAGCAGTTCTTC | CASSLATARMDEQFF
TRBJ2-4 | - | TRBV10-3 | - | TGTGCCATCAGTGAATTGGAGGGGACCAAAAACATTCGGTACTTC | CAISELEGTKNIRYF
TRBJ2-4 | - | TRBV7-9 | few | TGTGCCACCCAGCTTACGGCAGGGAGGCAAAACATTCAGTACTTC | CATQLTAGRQNIQYF